The subject of this entry is one TCR beta chain. The sample carries other DNA sequences with the same CDR3. The data originate from a study of shared clonotypes between healthy human individuals. The data were produced by immunoSEQ multiplex PCR, yet TCRdb's version contains in-frame clones alone and is incomplete. This sample has hundreds of thousands of clones; 75% to 80% occur once, and the top ten carry approximately 12%. CDR3 length equals 13 residues. V trimming: 7 bases; J trimming: 1 base; junction bases outside the gene matches: 4. Germline V gene data show CDR1 as LNHDA and CDR2 as SQIVND (reference sequence).

The chain carries TRBV19 and TRBJ2-7, with 7 positions matching TRBD1. The receptor was derived from a middle-aged woman in good health. Some clones in this sample may be carry-over from other donors' samples. Specimen: PBMCs. CDR3 bases: TGTGCCAGTACCGACAGGGCATCCTACGAGCAGTACTTC. Translating it yields CASTDRASYEQYF.